This T cell receptor (beta chain) came from a study of identical twins. The junction had 11 bases not matched to a gene; V was cut back by 4 bases and J by 7 bases. Looked up from germline, CDR1 is SGHAT and CDR2 is FQNNGV. The length of the CDR3 is 15 residues. General study findings and limits: For zero-insertion analyses, partial confounding could come from invariant MAIT and iNKT cells. The study reached conclusions through statistical analysis that was cross-sectional, not following the same donors.

TCRdb ran MiXCR on the 5' RACE reads and lists one entry per CDR3 protein. The sample lists 250,000 to 350,000 distinct CDR3 sequences, over 8.5% occurring once. This clonotype was detected a few times. Its specificity is unknown. All of the donors were Caucasians in good health. The sample also formed part of further work on yellow fever vaccine responses in identical twins.

This clonotype was sampled from a woman aged 18-30 years in good health. Sequences were obtained from CD8+ T cells sorted from blood. The V call is TRBV11-2, the J call TRBJ2-7; 9 bases are a match to TRBD1. CDR3 coding DNA: TGTGCCAGCAGCTCGGGGACAGGGAATCCTCGGGAGCAGTACTTC. This translates into CASSSGTGNPREQYF. Drawing the rest from reference TRBV11-2 and TRBJ2-7, the complete variable domain is EAGVAQSPRYKIIEKRQSVAFWCNPISGHATLYWYQQILGQGPKLLIQFQNNGVVDDSQLPKDRFSAERLKGVDSTLKIQPAKLEDSAVYLCASSSGTGNPREQYFGPGTRLTVT.